The TCR beta chain described here comes from a study of blood T cell repertoires in COVID-19. Using immunoSEQ multiplex PCR, the repertoire was profiled, and TCRdb retains in-frame clones only, with some absent. The sample carries about 87,000 clones, 75% to 90% recorded once. The sequenced material came from peripheral blood. This clonotype was obtained from an elderly man with acute or convalescent COVID-19.

Written as DNA, the CDR3 is TGTGCCAGCAGCCTATGGCTTGGGCAGGGTGGCACTGAAGCTTTCTTT. This translates into CASSLWLGQGGTEAFF. The chain employs TRBV3-1 (or the pseudogene TRBV3-2) and TRBJ1-1; D is perhaps TRBD1 (5 bases). Germline CDR1 reads LGHDT; CDR2 reads YNNKEL (reference sequence). Trimming took 4 bases from V and 4 from J, leaving 19 bases between them. The CDR3 extends over 16 amino acids.